The clone carrying this T cell receptor beta chain was counted once. These data come from a study of cytomegalovirus exposure and HLA in healthy donors. It was with 60 Vbeta and 13 Jbeta primers that the PCR ran. The method was immunoSEQ multiplex PCR; TCRdb's version includes in-frame clones alone and lacks a portion of them. Among tens of thousands of clones listed, about four fifths were seen once. Germline-derived CDR1 and CDR2 are SEHNR and FQNEAQ (reference sequence). V gave up 3 bases and J gave up 7 bases; unmatched junction bases: 11. The CDR3 contains 15 residues. Specimen: PBMCs. This TCR derives from a woman between 18 and 29 years old in good health and CMV-seronegative. This chain links TRBV7-9 with TRBJ2-7; 8 bases match TRBD1. CDR3 nucleotide sequence: TGTGCCAGCAGCTTCTCAGGGGGCGATTCGGGAGAGCAGTACTTC. Translated: CASSFSGGDSGEQYF.